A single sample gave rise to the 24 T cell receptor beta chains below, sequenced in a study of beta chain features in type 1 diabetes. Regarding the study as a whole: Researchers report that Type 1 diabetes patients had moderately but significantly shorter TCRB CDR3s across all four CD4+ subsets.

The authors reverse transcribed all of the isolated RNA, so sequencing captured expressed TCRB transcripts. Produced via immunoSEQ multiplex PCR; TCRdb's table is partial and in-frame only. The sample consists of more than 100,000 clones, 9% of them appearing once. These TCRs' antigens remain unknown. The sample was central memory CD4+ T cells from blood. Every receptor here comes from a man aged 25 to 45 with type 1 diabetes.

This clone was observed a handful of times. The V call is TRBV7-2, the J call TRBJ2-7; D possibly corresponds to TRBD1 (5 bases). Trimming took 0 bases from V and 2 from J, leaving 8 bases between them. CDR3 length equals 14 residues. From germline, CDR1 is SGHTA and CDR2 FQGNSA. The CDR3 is CASSLAAGTYEQYF. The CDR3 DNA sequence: TGTGCCAGCAGCTTAGCGGCAGGGACCTACGAGCAGTACTTC.

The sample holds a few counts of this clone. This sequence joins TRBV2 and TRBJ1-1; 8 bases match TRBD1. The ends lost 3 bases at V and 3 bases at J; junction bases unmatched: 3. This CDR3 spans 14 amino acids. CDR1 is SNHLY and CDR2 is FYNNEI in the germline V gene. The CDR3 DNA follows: TGTGCCAGCAGTGAGGACAGGGAAGACACTGAAGCTTTCTTT. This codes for CASSEDREDTEAFF.

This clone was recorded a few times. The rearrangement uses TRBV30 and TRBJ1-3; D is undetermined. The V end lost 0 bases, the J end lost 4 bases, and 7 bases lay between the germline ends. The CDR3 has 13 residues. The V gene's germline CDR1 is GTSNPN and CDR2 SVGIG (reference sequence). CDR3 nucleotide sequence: TGTGCCTGGAGTGTAAATTCAGGAAACACCATATATTTT. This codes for CAWSVNSGNTIYF.

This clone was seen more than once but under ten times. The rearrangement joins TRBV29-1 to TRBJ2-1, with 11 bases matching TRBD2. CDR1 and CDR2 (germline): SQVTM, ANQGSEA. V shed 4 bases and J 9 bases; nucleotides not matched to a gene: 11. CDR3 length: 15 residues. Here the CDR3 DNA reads TGCAGCGTTGCAACTAGCGGGGGCTCCGGCGGTGAGCAGTTCTTC. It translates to CSVATSGGSGGEQFF.

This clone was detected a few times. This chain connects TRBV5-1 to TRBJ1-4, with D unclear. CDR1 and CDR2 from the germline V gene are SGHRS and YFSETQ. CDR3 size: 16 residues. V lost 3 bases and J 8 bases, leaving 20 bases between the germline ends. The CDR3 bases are TGCGCCAGCAGCTCGGGTTACGGGGTCTTAAGCGAAAAACTGTTTTTT. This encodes CASSSGYGVLSEKLFF.

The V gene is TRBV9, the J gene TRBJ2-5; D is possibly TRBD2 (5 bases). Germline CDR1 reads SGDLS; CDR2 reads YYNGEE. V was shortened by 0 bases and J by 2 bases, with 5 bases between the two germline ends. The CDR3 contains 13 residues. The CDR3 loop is CASSVGTQETQYF. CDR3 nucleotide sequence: TGTGCCAGCAGCGTAGGGACTCAAGAGACCCAGTACTTC.

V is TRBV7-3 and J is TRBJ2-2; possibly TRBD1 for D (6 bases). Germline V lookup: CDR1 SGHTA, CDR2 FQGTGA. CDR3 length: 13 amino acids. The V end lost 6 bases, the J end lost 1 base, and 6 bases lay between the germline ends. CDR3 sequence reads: CASRTGNTGELFF. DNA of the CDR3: TGTGCCAGCAGGACAGGGAACACCGGGGAGCTGTTTTTT.

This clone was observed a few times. In nucleotides, the CDR3 is TGTGCCAGCAGCTTAGGCGGGGGGGCGGAGACCCAGTACTTC. Translated, it gives CASSLGGGAETQYF. The chain uses TRBV7-2 and TRBJ2-5; 9 nucleotides match TRBD2. CDR1 is SGHTA and CDR2 is FQGNSA in the germline V gene. Germline trimming cut 1 base from V and 5 bases from J; bases unmatched to any gene: 2. The length of the CDR3 is 14 residues.

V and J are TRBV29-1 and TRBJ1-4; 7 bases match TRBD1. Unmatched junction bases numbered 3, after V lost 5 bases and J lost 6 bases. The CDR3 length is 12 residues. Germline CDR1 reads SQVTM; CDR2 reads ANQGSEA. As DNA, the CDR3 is TGCAGCGTTATCCAGGGGGATGAAAAACTGTTTTTT. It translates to CSVIQGDEKLFF.

The CDR3 protein is CASSAYSGGNEQFF. In DNA form, the CDR3 reads TGTGCCAGTAGTGCGTACTCAGGGGGAAATGAGCAGTTCTTC. The genes are TRBV19 and TRBJ2-1; TRBD1 matches at 7 bases. CDR1 and CDR2 from the germline V gene are LNHDA and SQIVND (reference sequence). The ends lost 5 bases at V and 7 bases at J; junction bases unmatched: 8. There are 14 residues in the CDR3.

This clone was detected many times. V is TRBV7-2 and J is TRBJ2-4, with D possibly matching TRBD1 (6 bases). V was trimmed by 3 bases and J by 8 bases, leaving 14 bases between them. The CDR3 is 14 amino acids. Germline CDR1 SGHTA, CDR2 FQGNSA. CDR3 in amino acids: CASSLGQKRDIQYF. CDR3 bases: TGTGCCAGCAGCTTGGGACAAAAGAGGGACATTCAGTACTTC.

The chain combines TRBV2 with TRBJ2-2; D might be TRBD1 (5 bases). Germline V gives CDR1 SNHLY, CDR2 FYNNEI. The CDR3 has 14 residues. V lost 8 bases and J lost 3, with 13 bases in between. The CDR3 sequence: CASLGRVDTGELFF. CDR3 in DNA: TGTGCCAGCCTGGGCAGGGTGGACACCGGGGAGCTGTTTTTT.

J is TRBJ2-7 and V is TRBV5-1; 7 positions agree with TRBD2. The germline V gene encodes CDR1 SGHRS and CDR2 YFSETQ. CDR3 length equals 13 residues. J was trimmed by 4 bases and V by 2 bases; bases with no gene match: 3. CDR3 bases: TGCGCCAGCAGCTTTGGGGGGGAATACGAGCAGTACTTC. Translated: CASSFGGEYEQYF.

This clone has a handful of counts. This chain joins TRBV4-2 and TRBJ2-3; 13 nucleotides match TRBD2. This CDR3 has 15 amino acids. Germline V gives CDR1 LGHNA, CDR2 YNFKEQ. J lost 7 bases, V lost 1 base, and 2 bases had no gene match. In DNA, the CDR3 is TGTGCCAGCAGCCAAGGACTAGCGGGGGGATATACGCAGTATTTT. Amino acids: CASSQGLAGGYTQYF.

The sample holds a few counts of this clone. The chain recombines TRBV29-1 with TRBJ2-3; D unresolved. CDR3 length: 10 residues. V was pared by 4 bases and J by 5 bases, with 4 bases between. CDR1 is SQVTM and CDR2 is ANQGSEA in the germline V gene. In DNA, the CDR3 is TGCAGCGTTGCGGGAGATACGCAGTATTTT. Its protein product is CSVAGDTQYF.

In DNA form, the CDR3 reads TGCAGCGTTGGGGAGGTAGCGGGCGGGGGAGAGACCCAGTACTTC. The encoded protein is CSVGEVAGGGETQYF. The V gene is TRBV29-1, the J gene TRBJ2-5; 7 nucleotides agree with TRBD2. This CDR3 is built from 15 residues. Germline V CDR1 and CDR2: SQVTM, ANQGSEA. V trimming: 4 bases; J trimming: 4 bases; junction bases outside the gene matches: 12.

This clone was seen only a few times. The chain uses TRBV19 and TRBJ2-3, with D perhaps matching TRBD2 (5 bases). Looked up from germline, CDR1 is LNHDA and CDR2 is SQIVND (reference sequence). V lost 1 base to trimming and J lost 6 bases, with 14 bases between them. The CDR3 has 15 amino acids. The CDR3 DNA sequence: TGTGCCAGTAGTATAGCAGGCGTGGGAGTTGATACGCAGTATTTT. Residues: CASSIAGVGVDTQYF.

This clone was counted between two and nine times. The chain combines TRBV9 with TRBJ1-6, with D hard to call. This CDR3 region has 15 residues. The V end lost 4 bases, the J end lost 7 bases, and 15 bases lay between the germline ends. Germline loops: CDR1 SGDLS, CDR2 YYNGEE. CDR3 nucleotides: TGTGCCAGCAGCATGGACGGCCGGGAGAATTCACCCCTCCACTTT. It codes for CASSMDGRENSPLHF.

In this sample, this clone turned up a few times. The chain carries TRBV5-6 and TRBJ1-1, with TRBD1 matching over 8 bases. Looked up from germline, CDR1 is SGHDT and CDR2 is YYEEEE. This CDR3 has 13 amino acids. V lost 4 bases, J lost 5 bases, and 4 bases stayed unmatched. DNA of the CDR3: TGTGCCAGCAGCCCACGACAGGGGACTGAAGCTTTCTTT. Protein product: CASSPRQGTEAFF.

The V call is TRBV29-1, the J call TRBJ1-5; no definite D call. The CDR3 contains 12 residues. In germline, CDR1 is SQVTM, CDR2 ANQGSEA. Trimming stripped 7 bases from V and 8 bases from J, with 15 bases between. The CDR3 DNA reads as TGCAGCGCCGGGCAAGGGAGCGAGCCCCAGCATTTT. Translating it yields CSAGQGSEPQHF. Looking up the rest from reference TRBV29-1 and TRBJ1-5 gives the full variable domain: SAVISQKPSRDICQRGTSLTIQCQVDSQVTMMFWYRQQPGQSLTLIATANQGSEATYESGFVIDKFPISRPNLTFSTLTVSNMSPEDSSIYLCSAGQGSEPQHFGDGTRLSIL.

The CDR3 reads CASSQVGGETQYF. The CDR3 DNA sequence: TGCGCCAGCAGCCAAGTCGGCGGGGAGACCCAGTACTTC. The chain has TRBV4-3 and TRBJ2-5; a possible D gene is TRBD2 (5 bases). With 1 base removed from V and 5 bases from J, the gap between germline ends came to 8 bases. In germline, CDR1 is LGHNA, CDR2 YSLEER. This CDR3 is 13 amino acids long.

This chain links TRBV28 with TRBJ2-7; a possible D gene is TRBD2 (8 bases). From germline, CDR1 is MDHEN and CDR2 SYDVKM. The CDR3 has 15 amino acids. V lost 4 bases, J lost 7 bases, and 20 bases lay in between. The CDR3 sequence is CASSSADRRGEEQYF. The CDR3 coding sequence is TGTGCCAGCAGTTCTGCGGACAGGCGGGGGGAGGAGCAGTACTTC. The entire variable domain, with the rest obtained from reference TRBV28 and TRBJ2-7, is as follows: DVKVTQSSRYLVKRTGEKVFLECVQDMDHENMFWYRQDPGLGLRLIYFSYDVKMKEKGDIPEGYSVSREKKERFSLILESASTNQTSMYLCASSSADRRGEEQYFGPGTRLTVT.

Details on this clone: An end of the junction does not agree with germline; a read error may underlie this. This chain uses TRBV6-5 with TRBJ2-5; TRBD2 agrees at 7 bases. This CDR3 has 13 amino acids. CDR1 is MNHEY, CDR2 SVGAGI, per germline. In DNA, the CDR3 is TGCGCCAGCAGTCCGGGACTACAAGAGACCCAGTACTTC. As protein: CASSPGLQETQYF.

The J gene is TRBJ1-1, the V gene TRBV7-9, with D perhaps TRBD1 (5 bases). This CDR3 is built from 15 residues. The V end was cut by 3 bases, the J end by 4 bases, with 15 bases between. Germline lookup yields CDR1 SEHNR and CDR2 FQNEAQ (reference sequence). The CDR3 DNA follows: TGTGCCAGCAGCTTTGGCGGGGGGGTATCCACTGAAGCTTTCTTT. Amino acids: CASSFGGGVSTEAFF.